The 7 T cell receptor beta chains below come from one sample, sequenced in a study of identifying expanded T cells in peripheral blood. The repertoire was sequenced with immunoSEQ multiplex PCR; TCRdb's copy has only in-frame clones and lacks some. This table has some 120,000 clones, more than 80% appearing once. Material: blood. Receptors originate from a person aged 18 to 75 in good health.

The CDR3 reads CASSPNQVKGNEQFF. DNA of the CDR3: TGTGCCAGCAGCCCGAACCAGGTTAAGGGAAATGAGCAGTTCTTC. This chain connects TRBV11-2 to TRBJ2-1; D is uncertain. The germline CDR1 and CDR2 sequences are SGHAT and FQNNGV. CDR3 length: 15 residues. V was cut by 5 bases and J by 7 bases, with 18 bases left in between.

The genes are TRBV27 and TRBJ2-7; a possible D gene is TRBD1 (6 bases). The CDR3 is 16 residues long. Deletions cut 1 base from V and 2 bases from J, with 15 bases between. Germline CDR1 and CDR2: MNHEY and SMNVEV (reference sequence). DNA of the CDR3: TGTGCCAGCAGTTTATTCCTGGGTGACAGGACCTACGAGCAGTACTTC. Translated: CASSLFLGDRTYEQYF.

The chain carries TRBV7-9 and TRBJ2-2, with 7 bases that match TRBD2. Germline trimming cut 2 bases from V and 2 bases from J; bases unmatched to any gene: 8. CDR1 and CDR2 from the germline V gene are SEHNR and FQNEAQ (reference sequence). The CDR3 has 17 residues. The CDR3 nucleotides read TGTGCCAGCAGCTTAATGGGAGGGTTTAGCAACACCGGGGAGCTGTTTTTT. Translated: CASSLMGGFSNTGELFF.

The chain combines TRBV18 with TRBJ1-4; no definite D call. The CDR3 is made up of 15 amino acids. V was clipped by 5 bases and J by 0 bases, with 10 bases between them. Germline values: CDR1 KGHSH, CDR2 LQKENI. This chain's CDR3 is CASSALGTTNEKLFF. Here the CDR3 DNA reads TGTGCCAGCTCAGCACTCGGGACAACTAATGAAAAACTGTTTTTT. Filled out from reference TRBV18 and TRBJ1-4, the complete variable domain reads NAGVMQNPRHLVRRRGQEARLRCSPMKGHSHVYWYRQLPEEGLKFMVYLQKENIIDESGMPKERFSAEFPKEGPSILRIQQVVRGDSAAYFCASSALGTTNEKLFFGSGTQLSVL.

The chain carries TRBV28 and TRBJ1-2; the D is unclear. Trimming shortened V by 3 bases and J by 5 bases, and 10 bases separated the two germline ends. There are 13 residues in the CDR3. In germline, CDR1 is MDHEN, CDR2 SYDVKM. CDR3 in amino acids: CASSFLGHYGYTF. As DNA, the CDR3 is TGTGCCAGCAGTTTTCTGGGTCATTATGGCTACACCTTC.

The V and J genes are TRBV30 and TRBJ2-3; D uncertain. The CDR3 sequence is 14 residues long. CDR1 and CDR2 from the germline V gene are GTSNPN and SVGIG (reference sequence). The ends were cut back, 1 base at V and 5 bases at J, with 13 bases in the middle. Here the CDR3 DNA reads TGTGCCTGGAGTGAGACCGAAATCGGAGATACGCAGTATTTT. Residues: CAWSETEIGDTQYF.

This rearrangement joins TRBV6-6 to TRBJ2-1, with D tentatively TRBD2 (6 bases). The CDR3 totals 14 residues. Trimming removed 0 bases at V and 5 bases at J, with 8 bases between. Germline values: CDR1 MNHNY, CDR2 SVGAGI (reference sequence). For the CDR3, the DNA is TGTGCCAGCAGTTACTCGGAGGGTAACAATGAGCAGTTCTTC. Its translation: CASSYSEGNNEQFF.